The clone carrying this TCR beta chain was observed once. This entry comes from a study of blood T cell repertoires in COVID-19. Study-level information: Sites across the United States, Italy and Spain contributed samples from acute and convalescent COVID-19. The analysed material was cDNA or gDNA that came from T cells, B-cell-depleted T cells, or PBMCs.

The germline V gene encodes CDR1 LNHDA and CDR2 SQIVND (reference sequence). V was clipped by 5 bases and J by 7 bases; unmatched bases: 6. The CDR3 spans 14 residues. Per the study methods: Reference gene primer amplification yielded estimated nucleated cell counts. Sequenced by immunoSEQ multiplex PCR; TCRdb stores in-frame clones only, minus some. The D gene and trimming were derived from the DNA, and the V and J assignments and clone size from that table. The repertoire holds approximately 140,000 clones, with 80% to 90% as singletons. This receptor was taken from a man in his sixties with active or convalescent COVID-19. The V and J genes are TRBV19 and TRBJ2-2, with 8 bases fitting TRBD1. Sequenced sample: peripheral blood. This CDR3 reads CASSATGGNGELFF. Here the CDR3 DNA reads TGTGCCAGTAGTGCCACAGGGGGTAACGGGGAGCTGTTTTTT.